This entry describes one T cell receptor beta chain. Germline V gene lookup returns CDR1 MNHEY and CDR2 SVGEGT. This CDR3 has 18 amino acids. Trimming removed 3 bases at V and 2 bases at J, with 22 bases between. Clones were sequenced by immunoSEQ multiplex PCR, and TCRdb holds only the in-frame ones, with some missing. The data hold 250,000 or so clones, with around 90% observed a single time. These data originate in a study of blood T cell repertoires in COVID-19. Specimen: PBMCs or T cells enriched from blood (not recorded which). This clonotype originated in a middle-aged woman who had been exposed to COVID-19. J is TRBJ2-5 and V is TRBV6-2 or TRBV6-3; D is perhaps TRBD2 (6 bases). The DNA of the CDR3 is TGTGCCAGCAGTTATACTAACCCTGTCGGGGGACCACAAGAGACCCAGTACTTC. Its translation: CASSYTNPVGGPQETQYF.